Reported below is one T cell receptor (beta chain). The CDR3 sequence is 16 residues long. Per the germline V gene, CDR1 is MDHEN and CDR2 is SYDVKM. The trim removed 6 bases at V and 9 bases at J, leaving 10 bases unmatched. Some clones are missing from TCRdb's copy, which holds only in-frame ones; the method was immunoSEQ multiplex PCR. Of about 38,000 clones in the sample, more than 85% were seen once. The data stem from a study of T cell changes during pregnancy in multiple sclerosis. Material: CD8+ T cells from peripheral blood mononuclear cells, obtained in the third trimester of pregnancy. The chain couples TRBV28 to TRBJ2-1; 14 bases map to TRBD2. This sequence was found in a female donor with multiple sclerosis, enrolled in a pregnancy study. The CDR3, as DNA: TGTGCCAGCAGACAACCGGGACTAGCGGGAGCCCTTGAGCAGTTCTTC. Protein: CASRQPGLAGALEQFF.